These 21 T cell receptor beta chains were sequenced from one sample in a study of blood T cell repertoires in COVID-19. The table came from immunoSEQ multiplex PCR; TCRdb's copy has only in-frame clones and leaves some out. The repertoire consists of around 190,000 clones, with less than 80% occurring once and the leading ten covering over 10%. Sample: peripheral blood. The receptors shown here come from a woman aged 45 to 65 with acute or convalescent COVID-19.

CDR3 in DNA: TGTGCCAGCGTTCAGAGCGCTGCCAAAAACATTCAGTACTTC. Translated, it gives CASVQSAAKNIQYF. This chain connects TRBV7-9 to TRBJ2-4; D not certain. Trimming took 8 bases from V and 1 from J, leaving 12 bases between them. This CDR3 has 14 residues. Per germline, CDR1 SEHNR and CDR2 FQNEAQ (reference sequence). The full variable domain, in which reference TRBV7-9 and TRBJ2-4 provide the parts outside the CDR3, is DTGVSQNPRHKITKRGQNVTFRCDPISEHNRLYWYRQTLGQGPEFLTYFQNEAQLEKSRLLSDRFSAERPKGSFSTLEIQRTEQGDSAMYLCASVQSAAKNIQYFGAGTRLSVL.

This clone was recorded a few times. This chain links TRBV10-1 with TRBJ2-2, with D perhaps matching TRBD2 (6 bases). Germline CDR1 WNHNN, CDR2 SYGVQD (reference sequence). The CDR3 contains 15 residues. V lost 3 bases, J lost 7 bases, and 15 bases lay in between. For the CDR3, the DNA is TGCGCCAGCAGTGATTCCGGGAGTGAAGGCGGGGAGCTGTTTTTT. Translation: CASSDSGSEGGELFF.

A single count supports this clone. This chain links TRBV5-4 with TRBJ2-1; D is perhaps TRBD2 (6 bases). Germline-derived CDR1 and CDR2 are SGHNT and YYREEE (reference sequence). The CDR3 has 15 amino acids. V gave up 1 base and J gave up 5 bases, with 13 bases separating them. The CDR3 DNA reads TGTGCCAGCAGCTTGCCCCGGGGAGGACACAATGAGCAGTTCTTC. This codes for CASSLPRGGHNEQFF.

In the case of this clone: Other DNA sequences in the sample encode the same CDR3. The chain uses TRBV30 and TRBJ2-7; tentatively, D is TRBD2 (5 bases). Germline-derived CDR1 and CDR2 are GTSNPN and SVGIG (reference sequence). CDR3 size: 14 residues. Trimming shortened V by 0 bases and J by 2 bases, and 11 bases separated the two germline ends. The CDR3 sequence: CAWSVLGSPYEQYF. In DNA form, the CDR3 reads TGTGCCTGGAGTGTACTAGGGAGTCCCTACGAGCAGTACTTC.

The chain couples TRBV30 to TRBJ2-1, with 14 nucleotides matching TRBD2. The CDR3 spans 15 residues. V was pared by 1 base and J by 9 bases, with 5 bases of the junction left unmatched. Germline-derived CDR1 and CDR2 are GTSNPN and SVGIG (reference sequence). The CDR3 reads CAWSGLAGGRGEQFF. The CDR3 DNA reads TGTGCCTGGAGTGGACTAGCGGGAGGGCGCGGTGAGCAGTTCTTC.

The rearrangement uses TRBV7-9 and TRBJ2-5; the D is unclear. The CDR3 sequence is 11 residues long. CDR1 is SEHNR, CDR2 FQNEAQ, per germline (reference sequence). V dropped 9 bases and J dropped 5 bases, with 10 bases sitting between them. CDR3 sequence reads: CASALRETQYF. CDR3 nucleotides: TGTGCCAGTGCCTTACGGGAGACCCAGTACTTC.

The CDR3 region is CASSPGAGGPYEQYF. The DNA of the CDR3 is TGTGCCAGCAGCCCCGGGGCGGGGGGGCCCTACGAGCAGTACTTC. The rearrangement uses TRBV28 and TRBJ2-7; 9 nucleotides match TRBD2. The CDR3 is made up of 15 amino acids. The ends lost 6 bases at V and 2 bases at J; junction bases unmatched: 8. CDR1 MDHEN and CDR2 SYDVKM come from the germline V gene.

In this sample, this clone turned up once. J is TRBJ2-7 and V is TRBV11-3, with D perhaps TRBD2 (5 bases). CDR1 SGHNT and CDR2 YENEEA come from the germline V gene. This CDR3 has 14 residues. V was shortened by 7 bases and J by 0 bases, with 13 bases between the two germline ends. The CDR3 here is CASTLSTSSYEQYF. For the CDR3, the DNA is TGTGCCAGCACTCTGTCTACTAGCTCCTACGAGCAGTACTTC.

The count of this clone is one. The J gene is TRBJ2-7, the V gene TRBV2; 8 nucleotides match TRBD1. Losses at the gene ends were 7 bases for V and 5 bases for J; bases not matched to a gene: 10. The CDR3 has 14 residues. CDR1 SNHLY and CDR2 FYNNEI come from the germline V gene. The CDR3 DNA is TGTGCCAGCATTCGGACAGGGCAGAGCCACGAGCAGTACTTC. Translated: CASIRTGQSHEQYF.

J is TRBJ1-1 and V is TRBV6-5, with 9 positions matching TRBD1. CDR1 and CDR2 from the germline V gene are MNHEY and SVGAGI. V lost 4 bases and J lost 6; bases outside the gene matches: 9. This CDR3 spans 15 amino acids. In nucleotides, the CDR3 is TGTGCCAGCAGTTCCCATACAGGGGGCTCTCCTGAAGCTTTCTTT. It yields the protein CASSSHTGGSPEAFF.

The chain uses TRBV11-2 and TRBJ1-2; the D is unclear. Germline lookup yields CDR1 SGHAT and CDR2 FQNNGV. This CDR3 spans 14 amino acids. With 5 bases removed from V and 8 bases from J, the gap between germline ends came to 18 bases. CDR3 residues: CASSPLRLLLGYTF. The CDR3 region has the DNA TGTGCCAGCAGCCCCCTGCGGCTGCTTCTAGGCTACACCTTC. The entire variable domain, with the rest obtained from reference TRBV11-2 and TRBJ1-2, is as follows: EAGVAQSPRYKIIEKRQSVAFWCNPISGHATLYWYQQILGQGPKLLIQFQNNGVVDDSQLPKDRFSAERLKGVDSTLKIQPAKLEDSAVYLCASSPLRLLLGYTFGSGTRLTVV.

The chain recombines TRBV19 with TRBJ2-7; the D is unclear. The CDR3 length is 13 residues. Germline V gives CDR1 LNHDA, CDR2 SQIVND (reference sequence). V shed 10 bases and J shed 2 bases, with 15 bases lying between them. CDR3 DNA sequence: TGTGCCACCTCCCGAGCCTCAACCTACGAGCAGTACTTC. Its protein is CATSRASTYEQYF.

The chain recombines TRBV19 with TRBJ1-4; TRBD1 might be the D (6 bases). There are 15 residues in the CDR3. Germline CDR1 LNHDA, CDR2 SQIVND (reference sequence). Trimming removed 5 bases at V and 6 bases at J, with 16 bases between. The CDR3 protein is CASSLRQVGDEKLFF. The CDR3 bases are TGTGCCAGTAGTCTTCGACAGGTTGGCGATGAAAAACTGTTTTTT. Drawing the rest from reference TRBV19 and TRBJ1-4, the complete variable domain is DGGITQSPKYLFRKEGQNVTLSCEQNLNHDAMYWYRQDPGQGLRLIYYSQIVNDFQKGDIAEGYSVSREKKESFPLTVTSAQKNPTAFYLCASSLRQVGDEKLFFGSGTQLSVL.

The CDR3 is CASSAEMLAGGLTDTQYF. CDR3 DNA sequence: TGTGCCAGCAGCGCAGAGATGCTAGCGGGGGGGCTTACAGATACGCAGTATTTT. The chain employs TRBV9 and TRBJ2-3, with 12 bases aligning to TRBD2. Germline V gives CDR1 SGDLS, CDR2 YYNGEE. The CDR3 sequence is 18 residues long. Trimming cost V 3 bases and J 3 bases; bases outside gene matches: 11.

The chain employs TRBV30 and TRBJ2-7; TRBD1 matches at 10 bases. Unmatched junction bases numbered 8, after V lost 3 bases and J lost 6 bases. The germline V gene has CDR1 GTSNPN and CDR2 SVGIG (reference sequence). The CDR3 runs to 14 residues. CDR3 loop: CAWSQGTGAGEQYF. CDR3 nucleotide sequence: TGTGCCTGGAGCCAAGGGACAGGGGCCGGCGAGCAGTACTTC.

The chain recombines TRBV28 with TRBJ2-3; the match to TRBD1 covers 11 bases. The CDR3 contains 16 residues. After removal of 5 bases from V and 3 bases from J, the junction contained 7 bases not matched to a gene. Germline V gene lookup returns CDR1 MDHEN and CDR2 SYDVKM. The CDR3 here is CASSRRGTGGTDTQYF. The CDR3 nucleotides are TGTGCCAGCAGTCGCCGCGGGACAGGGGGGACAGATACGCAGTATTTT.

This clone was found once. The CDR3 DNA sequence: TGTGCCAGCAGTCCGAACAGGGGCAATCAGCCCCAGCATTTT. It is translated as CASSPNRGNQPQHF. V is TRBV6-2 or TRBV6-3 and J is TRBJ1-5; the D gene is possibly TRBD1 (6 bases). In germline, CDR1 is MNHEY, CDR2 SVGEGT. The CDR3 loop spans 14 amino acids. The V end lost 5 bases, the J end lost 2 bases, and 10 bases lay between the germline ends.

The J gene is TRBJ1-2, the V gene TRBV27; perhaps TRBD1 as D (6 bases). Trimming shortened V by 5 bases and J by 2 bases, and 9 bases separated the two germline ends. Germline-derived CDR1 and CDR2 are MNHEY and SMNVEV (reference sequence). CDR3 length: 13 amino acids. The CDR3 loop reads CASSDRPNYGYTF. DNA for the CDR3: TGTGCCAGCAGTGACAGGCCCAACTATGGCTACACCTTC.

This clone occurred once. The chain employs TRBV28 and TRBJ2-1; D gene unclear. Germline lookup yields CDR1 MDHEN and CDR2 SYDVKM. The CDR3 spans 15 residues. V was pared by 2 bases and J by 0 bases, with 8 bases between. The DNA of the CDR3 is TGTGCCAGCAGTTTAGAGGCAAGCTCCTACAATGAGCAGTTCTTC. This encodes CASSLEASSYNEQFF.

The chain employs TRBV7-2 and TRBJ2-7; 8 nucleotides align to TRBD1. The CDR3 covers 15 residues. The germline V gene encodes CDR1 SGHTA and CDR2 FQGNSA. V was clipped by 2 bases and J by 3 bases; unmatched bases: 6. For the CDR3, the DNA is TGTGCCAGCAGCTTACCGCGGACAGGGTTCTACGAGCAGTACTTC. Translating gives CASSLPRTGFYEQYF.

This chain uses TRBV5-1 with TRBJ2-5, with a tentative D call TRBD2 (7 bases). This CDR3 is 14 amino acids long. The V gene's germline CDR1 is SGHRS and CDR2 YFSETQ. Trimming took 0 bases from V and 4 from J, leaving 10 bases between them. The CDR3 nucleotides read TGCGCCAGCAGCTTGGAGGGAGGGGGAGAGACCCAGTACTTC. The encoded protein is CASSLEGGGETQYF.